This T cell receptor beta chain is drawn from a study of cytomegalovirus exposure and HLA in healthy donors. This PCR relied on a set of 60 Vbeta primers and 13 Jbeta primers. In the study's own analysis: Around 9.9 million shared chains were among the approximately 80 million unique TCR beta chains that a later analysis counted. TCRdb's table, derived via immunoSEQ multiplex PCR, lists solely in-frame clones and lacks some. V, J and clone size derive from that table, while D and trimming were established from the DNA sequence. In the table there are under 200,000 clones, around three quarters of which are singletons. Germline lookup yields CDR1 SGHTA and CDR2 FQGTGA. This CDR3 is built from 15 residues. Trimming stripped 2 bases from V and 2 bases from J, with 13 bases between.

The specimen sequenced was PBMCs. This TCR was recovered from a middle-aged man in good health and CMV-seronegative. The chain couples TRBV7-3 to TRBJ2-7; TRBD2 is a possible D gene (5 bases). The CDR3 protein is CASSLGSSRTYEQYF. CDR3 nucleotides: TGTGCCAGCAGCTTAGGGTCTAGCCGAACCTACGAGCAGTACTTC.